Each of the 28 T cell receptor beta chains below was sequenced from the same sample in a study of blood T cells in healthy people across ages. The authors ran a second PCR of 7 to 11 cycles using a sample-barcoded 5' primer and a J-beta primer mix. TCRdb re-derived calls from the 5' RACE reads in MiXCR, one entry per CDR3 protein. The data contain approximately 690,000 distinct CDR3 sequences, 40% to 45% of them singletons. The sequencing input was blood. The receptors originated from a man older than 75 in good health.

The CDR3 nucleotides are TGTGCCAGCAGCCTACAGGGAATAGGCTATGGCTACACCTTC. Its translation: CASSLQGIGYGYTF. The V call is TRBV3-1, the J call TRBJ1-2, with D possibly TRBD1 on 6 matching bases. V was clipped by 4 bases and J by 4 bases, with 13 bases between them. Germline lookup yields CDR1 LGHDT and CDR2 YNNKEL (reference sequence). CDR3 size: 14 residues.

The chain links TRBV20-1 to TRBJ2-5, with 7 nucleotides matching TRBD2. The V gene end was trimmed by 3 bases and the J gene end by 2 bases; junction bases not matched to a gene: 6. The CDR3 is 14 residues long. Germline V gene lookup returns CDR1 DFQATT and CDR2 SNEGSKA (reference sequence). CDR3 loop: CSASRPSGQETQYF. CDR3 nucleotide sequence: TGCAGTGCTAGTCGGCCTAGCGGACAAGAGACCCAGTACTTC.

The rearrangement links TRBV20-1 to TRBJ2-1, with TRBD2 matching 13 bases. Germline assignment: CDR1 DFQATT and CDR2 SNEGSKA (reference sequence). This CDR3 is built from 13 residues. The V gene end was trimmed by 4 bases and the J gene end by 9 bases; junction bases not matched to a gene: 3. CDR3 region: CSATRLAGGEQFF. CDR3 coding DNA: TGCAGTGCTACCAGACTAGCGGGAGGTGAGCAGTTCTTC.

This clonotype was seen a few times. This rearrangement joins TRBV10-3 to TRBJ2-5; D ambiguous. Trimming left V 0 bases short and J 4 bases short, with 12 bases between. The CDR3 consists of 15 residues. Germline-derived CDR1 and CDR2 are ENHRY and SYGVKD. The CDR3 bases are TGTGCCATCAGTGAGTCGAACCCTGCGAGAGAGACCCAGTACTTC. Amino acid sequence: CAISESNPARETQYF.

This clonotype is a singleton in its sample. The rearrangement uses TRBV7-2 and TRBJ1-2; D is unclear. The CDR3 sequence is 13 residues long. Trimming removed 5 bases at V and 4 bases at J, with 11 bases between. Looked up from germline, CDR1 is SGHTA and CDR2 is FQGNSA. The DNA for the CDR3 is TGTGCCAGCAGCGGCGGGCAGGCCTATGGCTACACCTTC. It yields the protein CASSGGQAYGYTF.

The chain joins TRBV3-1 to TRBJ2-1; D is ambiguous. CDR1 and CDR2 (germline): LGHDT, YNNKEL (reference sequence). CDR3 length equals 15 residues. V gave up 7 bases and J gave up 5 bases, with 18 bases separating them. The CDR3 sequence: CASTEDLDPNNEQFF. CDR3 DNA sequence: TGTGCCAGCACCGAGGATTTGGACCCAAACAATGAGCAGTTCTTC.

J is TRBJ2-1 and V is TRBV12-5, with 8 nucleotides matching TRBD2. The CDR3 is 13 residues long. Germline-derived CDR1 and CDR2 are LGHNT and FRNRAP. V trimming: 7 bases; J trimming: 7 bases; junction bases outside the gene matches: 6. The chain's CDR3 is CASASGGGNEQFF. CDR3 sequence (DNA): TGTGCTAGTGCTTCTGGCGGGGGGAATGAGCAGTTCTTC.

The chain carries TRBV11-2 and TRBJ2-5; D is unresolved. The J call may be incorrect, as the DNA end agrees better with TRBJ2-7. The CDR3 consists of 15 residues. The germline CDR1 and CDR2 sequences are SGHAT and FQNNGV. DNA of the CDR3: TGTGCCAGCAGCTTTTCCGGCAGGTCTCGCTACGAGCAGTACTTC. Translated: CASSFSGRSRYEQYF.

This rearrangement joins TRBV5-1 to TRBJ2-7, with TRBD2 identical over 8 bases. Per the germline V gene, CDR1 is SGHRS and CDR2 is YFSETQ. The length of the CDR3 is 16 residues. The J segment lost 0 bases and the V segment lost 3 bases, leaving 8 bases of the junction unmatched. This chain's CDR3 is CASSWGGGSSSYEQYF. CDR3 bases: TGCGCCAGCAGCTGGGGCGGGGGGTCCAGCTCCTACGAGCAGTACTTC.

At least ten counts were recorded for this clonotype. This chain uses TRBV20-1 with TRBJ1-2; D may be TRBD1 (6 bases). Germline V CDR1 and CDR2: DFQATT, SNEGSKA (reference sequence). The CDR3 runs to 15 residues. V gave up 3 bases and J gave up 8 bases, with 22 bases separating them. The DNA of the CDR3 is TGCAGTGCTAGGGACAGAGGATCCGGCGCCGGGGGCTACACCTTC. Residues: CSARDRGSGAGGYTF.

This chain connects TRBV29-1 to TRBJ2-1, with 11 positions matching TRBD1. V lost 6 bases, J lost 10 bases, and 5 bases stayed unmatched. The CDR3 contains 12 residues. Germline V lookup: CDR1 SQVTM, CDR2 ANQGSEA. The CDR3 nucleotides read TGCAGCGTAGGACAGGGGGCCGAAGAGCAGTTCTTC. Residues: CSVGQGAEEQFF.

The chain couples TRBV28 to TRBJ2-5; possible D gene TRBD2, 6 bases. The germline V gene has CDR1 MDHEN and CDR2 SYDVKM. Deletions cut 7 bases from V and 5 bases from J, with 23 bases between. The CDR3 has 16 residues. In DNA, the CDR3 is TGTGCCAGCACCCCCGAACAGGAGGGACCTTGGGAGACCCAGTACTTC. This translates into CASTPEQEGPWETQYF.

CDR3 sequence reads: CASSVLAGGITDTQYF. The CDR3 DNA sequence: TGTGCCAGCAGCGTCTTAGCGGGAGGGATAACAGATACGCAGTATTTT. The V gene is TRBV11-2, the J gene TRBJ2-3; TRBD2 aligns across 11 bases. Trimming cost V 5 bases and J 3 bases; bases outside gene matches: 7. CDR3 size: 16 residues. The germline V gene encodes CDR1 SGHAT and CDR2 FQNNGV.

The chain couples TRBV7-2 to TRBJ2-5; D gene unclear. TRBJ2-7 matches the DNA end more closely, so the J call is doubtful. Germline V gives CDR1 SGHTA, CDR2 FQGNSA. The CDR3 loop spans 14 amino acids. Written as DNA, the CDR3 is TGTGCCAGCAGCTTAGACATGGGCCCTTACGAGCAGTACTTC. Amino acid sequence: CASSLDMGPYEQYF.

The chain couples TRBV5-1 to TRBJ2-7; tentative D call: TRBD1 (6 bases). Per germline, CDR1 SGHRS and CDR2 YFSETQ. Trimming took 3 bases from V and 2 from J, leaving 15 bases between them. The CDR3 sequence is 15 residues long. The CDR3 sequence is CASSSDRTAAYEQYF. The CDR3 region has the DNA TGCGCCAGCAGCTCCGACCGGACAGCAGCCTACGAGCAGTACTTC.

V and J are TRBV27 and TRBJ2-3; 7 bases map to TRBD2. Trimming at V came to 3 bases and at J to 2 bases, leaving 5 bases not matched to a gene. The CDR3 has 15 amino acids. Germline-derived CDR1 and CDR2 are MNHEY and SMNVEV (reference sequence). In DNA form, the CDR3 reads TGTGCCAGCAGTTTCTTACTAGCGTACACAGATACGCAGTATTTT. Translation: CASSFLLAYTDTQYF.

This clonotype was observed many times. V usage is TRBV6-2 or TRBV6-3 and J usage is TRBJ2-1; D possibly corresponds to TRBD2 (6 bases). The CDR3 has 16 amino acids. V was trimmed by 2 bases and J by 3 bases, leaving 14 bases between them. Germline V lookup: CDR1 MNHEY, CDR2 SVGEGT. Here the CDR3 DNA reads TGTGCCAGCAGTTACGATCCGGGACTTTTCTACAATGAGCAGTTCTTC. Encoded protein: CASSYDPGLFYNEQFF.

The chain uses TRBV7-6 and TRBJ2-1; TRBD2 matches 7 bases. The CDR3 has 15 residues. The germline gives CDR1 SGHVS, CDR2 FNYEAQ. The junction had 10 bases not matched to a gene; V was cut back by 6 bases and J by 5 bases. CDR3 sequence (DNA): TGTGCCAGCAGTCCACAACCGGGACTAAACAATGAGCAGTTCTTC. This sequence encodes CASSPQPGLNNEQFF.

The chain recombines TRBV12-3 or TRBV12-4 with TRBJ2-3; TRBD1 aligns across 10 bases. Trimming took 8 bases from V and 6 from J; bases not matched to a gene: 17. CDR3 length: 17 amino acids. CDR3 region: CASRDRGKRPTQDTQYF. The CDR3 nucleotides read TGTGCCAGCCGGGACAGGGGTAAGAGGCCGACCCAGGATACGCAGTATTTT.

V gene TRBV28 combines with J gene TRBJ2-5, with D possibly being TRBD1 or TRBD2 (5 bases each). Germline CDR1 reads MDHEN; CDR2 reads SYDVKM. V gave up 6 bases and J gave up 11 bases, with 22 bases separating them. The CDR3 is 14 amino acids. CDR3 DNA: TGTGCCAGCAGGCGAGGGGTTTCCTACAATGAGCAGTACTTC. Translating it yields CASRRGVSYNEQYF. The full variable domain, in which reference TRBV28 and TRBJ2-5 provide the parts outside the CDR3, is DVKVTQSSRYLVKRTGEKVFLECVQDMDHENMFWYRQDPGLGLRLIYFSYDVKMKEKGDIPEGYSVSREKKERFSLILESASTNQTSMYLCASRRGVSYNEQYFGPGTRLLVL.

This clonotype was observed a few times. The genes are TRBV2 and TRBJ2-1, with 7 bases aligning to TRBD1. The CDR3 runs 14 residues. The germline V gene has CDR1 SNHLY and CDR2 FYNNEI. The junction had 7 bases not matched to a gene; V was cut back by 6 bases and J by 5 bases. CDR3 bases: TGTGCCAGCAGCTCAGGGACAGCTAACAATGAGCAGTTCTTC. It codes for CASSSGTANNEQFF.

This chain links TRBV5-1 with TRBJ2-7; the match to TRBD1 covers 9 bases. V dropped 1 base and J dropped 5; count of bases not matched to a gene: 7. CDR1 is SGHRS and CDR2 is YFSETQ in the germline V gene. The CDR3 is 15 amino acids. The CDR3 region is CASSLPGTGTNEQYF. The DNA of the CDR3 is TGCGCCAGCAGCTTGCCCGGGACAGGGACTAACGAGCAGTACTTC.

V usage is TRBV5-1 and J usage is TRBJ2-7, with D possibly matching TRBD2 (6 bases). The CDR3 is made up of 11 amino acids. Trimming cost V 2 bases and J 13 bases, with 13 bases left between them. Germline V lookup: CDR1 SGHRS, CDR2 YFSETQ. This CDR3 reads CASSFRDSLYF. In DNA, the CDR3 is TGCGCCAGCAGCTTCCGGGACTCTCTCTACTTC.

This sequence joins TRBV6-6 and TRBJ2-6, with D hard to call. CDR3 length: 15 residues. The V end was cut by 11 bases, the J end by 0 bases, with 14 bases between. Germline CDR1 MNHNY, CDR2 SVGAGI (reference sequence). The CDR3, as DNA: TGTGCCTCATACGGAGCCCACTCTGGGGCCAACGTCCTGACTTTC. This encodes CASYGAHSGANVLTF.

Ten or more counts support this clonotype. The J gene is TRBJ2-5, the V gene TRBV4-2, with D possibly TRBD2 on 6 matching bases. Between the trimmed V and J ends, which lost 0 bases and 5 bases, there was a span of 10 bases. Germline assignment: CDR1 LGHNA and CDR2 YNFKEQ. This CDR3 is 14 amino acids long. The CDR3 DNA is TGTGCCAGCAGCCAAGAGGCGGGGACGGAGACCCAGTACTTC. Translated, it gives CASSQEAGTETQYF.

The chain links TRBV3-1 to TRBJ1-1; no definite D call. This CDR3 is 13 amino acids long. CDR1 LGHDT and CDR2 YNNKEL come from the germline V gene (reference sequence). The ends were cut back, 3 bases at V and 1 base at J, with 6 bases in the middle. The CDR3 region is CASSQNPNTEAFF. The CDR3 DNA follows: TGTGCCAGCAGCCAGAACCCGAACACTGAAGCTTTCTTT.

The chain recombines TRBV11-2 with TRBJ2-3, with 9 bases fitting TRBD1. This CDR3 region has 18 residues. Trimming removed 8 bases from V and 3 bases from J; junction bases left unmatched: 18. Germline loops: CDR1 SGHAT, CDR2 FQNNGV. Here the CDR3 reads CASGDPRRTGVVTDTQYF. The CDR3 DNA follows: TGTGCCAGCGGGGACCCCCGGAGGACAGGGGTGGTAACAGATACGCAGTATTTT.

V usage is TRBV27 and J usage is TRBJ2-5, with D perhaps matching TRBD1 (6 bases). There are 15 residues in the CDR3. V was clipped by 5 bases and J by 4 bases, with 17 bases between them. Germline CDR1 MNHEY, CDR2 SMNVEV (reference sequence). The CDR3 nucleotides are TGTGCCAGCAGTCCCCTCCAGCAGGGGCGAGAGACCCAGTACTTC. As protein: CASSPLQQGRETQYF.